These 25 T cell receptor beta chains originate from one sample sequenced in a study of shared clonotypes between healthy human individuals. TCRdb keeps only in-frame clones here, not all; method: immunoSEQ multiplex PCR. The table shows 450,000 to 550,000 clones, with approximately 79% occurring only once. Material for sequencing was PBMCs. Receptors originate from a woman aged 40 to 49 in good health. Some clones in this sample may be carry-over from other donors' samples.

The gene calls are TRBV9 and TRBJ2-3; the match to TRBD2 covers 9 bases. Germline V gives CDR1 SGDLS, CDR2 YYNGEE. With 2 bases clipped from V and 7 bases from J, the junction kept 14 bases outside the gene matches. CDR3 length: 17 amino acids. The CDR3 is CASSVNRVAGESNTQYF. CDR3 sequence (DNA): TGTGCCAGCAGCGTTAATCGAGTAGCGGGAGAATCGAATACGCAGTATTTT.

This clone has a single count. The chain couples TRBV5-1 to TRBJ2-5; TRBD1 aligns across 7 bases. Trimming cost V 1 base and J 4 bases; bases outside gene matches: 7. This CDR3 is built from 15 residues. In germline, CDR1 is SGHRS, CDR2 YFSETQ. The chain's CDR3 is CASSLQGQPGETQYF. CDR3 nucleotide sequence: TGCGCCAGCAGCTTGCAGGGACAGCCGGGAGAGACCCAGTACTTC.

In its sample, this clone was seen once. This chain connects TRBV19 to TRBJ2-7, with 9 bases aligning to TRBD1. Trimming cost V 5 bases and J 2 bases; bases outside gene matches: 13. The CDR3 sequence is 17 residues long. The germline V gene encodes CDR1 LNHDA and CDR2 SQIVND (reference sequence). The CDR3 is CASSSPRQGVTPYEQYF. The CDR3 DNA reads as TGTGCCAGTAGTTCCCCCCGACAGGGGGTGACTCCCTACGAGCAGTACTTC.

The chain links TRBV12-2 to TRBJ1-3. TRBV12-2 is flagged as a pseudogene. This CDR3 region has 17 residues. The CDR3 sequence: CASRLRLSGVAGNTIYF. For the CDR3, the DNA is TGTGCAAGTCGCTTAAGACTCTCGGGGGTCGCTGGAAACACCATATATTTT.

This CDR3 reads CASRPSGNYEQYF. The CDR3 DNA is TGTGCCAGCAGGCCTAGCGGAAACTACGAGCAGTACTTC. The chain links TRBV28 to TRBJ2-7; 7 positions agree with TRBD2. Germline CDR1 MDHEN, CDR2 SYDVKM. V trimming: 6 bases; J trimming: 3 bases; junction bases outside the gene matches: 5. The CDR3 is made up of 13 amino acids.

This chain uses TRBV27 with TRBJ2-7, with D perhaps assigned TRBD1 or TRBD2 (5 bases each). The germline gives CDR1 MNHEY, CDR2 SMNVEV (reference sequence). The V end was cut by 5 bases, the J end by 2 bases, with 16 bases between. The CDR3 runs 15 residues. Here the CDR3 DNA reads TGTGCCAGCAGTCCTCGGGGTCAGGGAACCTACGAGCAGTACTTC. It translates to CASSPRGQGTYEQYF.

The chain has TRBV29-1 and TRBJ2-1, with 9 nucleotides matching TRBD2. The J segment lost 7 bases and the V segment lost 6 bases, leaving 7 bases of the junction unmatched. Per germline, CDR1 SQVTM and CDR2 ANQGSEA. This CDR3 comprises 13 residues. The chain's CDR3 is CSVRAGGMNEQFF. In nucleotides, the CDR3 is TGCAGCGTCCGAGCGGGAGGAATGAATGAGCAGTTCTTC.

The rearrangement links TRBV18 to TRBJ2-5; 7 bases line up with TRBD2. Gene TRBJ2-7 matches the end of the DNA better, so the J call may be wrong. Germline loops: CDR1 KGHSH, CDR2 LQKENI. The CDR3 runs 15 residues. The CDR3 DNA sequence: TGTGCCAGCTCACCACGCGTGGGAGGCGGGGGCGAGCAGTACTTC. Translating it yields CASSPRVGGGGEQYF.

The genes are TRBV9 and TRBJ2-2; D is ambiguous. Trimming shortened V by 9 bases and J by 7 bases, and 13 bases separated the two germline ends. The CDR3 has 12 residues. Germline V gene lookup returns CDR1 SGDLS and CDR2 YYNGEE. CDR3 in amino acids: CATAGEVGELFF. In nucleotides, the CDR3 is TGTGCCACCGCCGGAGAGGTCGGGGAGCTGTTTTTT.

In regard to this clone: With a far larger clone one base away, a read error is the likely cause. The DNA for the CDR3 is TGTGCCAGCAGCCTACAGGACAGGATCACTGAAGCTTTCTTT. It yields the protein CASSLQDRITEAFF. This chain uses TRBV13 with TRBJ1-1; 7 nucleotides line up with TRBD1. CDR1 is PRHDT and CDR2 is FYEKMQ in the germline V gene (reference sequence). The CDR3 is made up of 14 amino acids. Germline trimming cut 5 bases from V and 4 bases from J; bases unmatched to any gene: 7.

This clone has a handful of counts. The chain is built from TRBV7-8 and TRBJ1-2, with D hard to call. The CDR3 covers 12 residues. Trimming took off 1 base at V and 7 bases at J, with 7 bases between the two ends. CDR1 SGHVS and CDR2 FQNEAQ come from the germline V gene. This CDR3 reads CASSLGLVGYTF. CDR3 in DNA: TGTGCCAGCAGCTTAGGGCTGGTTGGCTACACCTTC. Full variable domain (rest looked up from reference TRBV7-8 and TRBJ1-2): GAGVSQSPRYKVAKRGQDVALRCDPISGHVSLFWYQQALGQGPEFLTYFQNEAQLDKSGLPSDRFFAERPEGSVSTLKIQRTQQEDSAVYLCASSLGLVGYTFGSGTRLTVV.

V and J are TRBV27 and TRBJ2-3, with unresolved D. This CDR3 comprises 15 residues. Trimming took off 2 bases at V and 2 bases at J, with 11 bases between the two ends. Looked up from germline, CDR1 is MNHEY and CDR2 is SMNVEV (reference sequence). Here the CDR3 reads CASSLNEELTDTQYF. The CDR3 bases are TGTGCCAGCAGTTTAAATGAGGAACTCACAGATACGCAGTATTTT.

CDR3 loop: CASSRTQPGLAGRPDTQYF. CDR3 nucleotide sequence: TGTGCCAGCAGCCGGACCCAGCCGGGACTAGCGGGAAGACCAGATACGCAGTATTTT. The genes are TRBV4-2 and TRBJ2-3, with 13 nucleotides matching TRBD2. This CDR3 region has 19 residues. The germline gives CDR1 LGHNA, CDR2 YNFKEQ. J gave up 4 bases and V 4 bases, and 14 bases lay outside the gene matches.

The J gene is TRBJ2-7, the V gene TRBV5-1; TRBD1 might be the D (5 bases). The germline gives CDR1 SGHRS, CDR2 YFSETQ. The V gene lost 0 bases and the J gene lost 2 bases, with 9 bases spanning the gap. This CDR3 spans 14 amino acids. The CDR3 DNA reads TGCGCCAGCAGCTTGGTAAGCAGGGCCTACGAGCAGTACTTC. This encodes CASSLVSRAYEQYF.

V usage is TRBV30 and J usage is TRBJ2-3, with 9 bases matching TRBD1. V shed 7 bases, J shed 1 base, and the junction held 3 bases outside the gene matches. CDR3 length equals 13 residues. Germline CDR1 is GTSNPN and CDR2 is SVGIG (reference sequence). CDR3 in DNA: TGTGCCTACCGGGACAGGGGCACAGATACGCAGTATTTT. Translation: CAYRDRGTDTQYF.

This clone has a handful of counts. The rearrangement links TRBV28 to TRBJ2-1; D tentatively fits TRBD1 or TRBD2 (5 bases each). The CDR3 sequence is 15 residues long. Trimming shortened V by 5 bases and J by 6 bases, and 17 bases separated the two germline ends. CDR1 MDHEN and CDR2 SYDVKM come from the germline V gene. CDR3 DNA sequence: TGTGCCAGCAGTCTCCGGGGCGCAACCCCCAATGAGCAGTTCTTC. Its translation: CASSLRGATPNEQFF.

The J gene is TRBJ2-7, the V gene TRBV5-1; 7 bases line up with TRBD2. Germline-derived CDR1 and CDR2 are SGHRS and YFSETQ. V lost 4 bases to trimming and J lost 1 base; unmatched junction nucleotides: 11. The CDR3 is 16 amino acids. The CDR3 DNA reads TGCGCCAGCAGCCGTACCTCGGGGGGAGGATCCTACGAGCAGTACTTC. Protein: CASSRTSGGGSYEQYF.

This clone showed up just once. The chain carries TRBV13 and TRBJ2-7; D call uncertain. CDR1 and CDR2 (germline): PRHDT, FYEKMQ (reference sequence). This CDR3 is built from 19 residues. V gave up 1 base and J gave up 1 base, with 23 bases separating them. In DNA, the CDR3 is TGTGCCAGCAGCTTAGTTTCCCCGTTGGGTGGTGCAAGGTCCTACGAGCAGTACTTC. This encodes CASSLVSPLGGARSYEQYF.

This CDR3 reads CASSSLSQGSTRSRKQFF. The DNA of the CDR3 is TGTGCCAGCAGCTCTCTTTCACAGGGTTCTACAAGGTCCCGAAAGCAGTTCTTC. The chain joins TRBV7-9 to TRBJ2-1, with D possibly being TRBD1 (6 bases). CDR1 is SEHNR, CDR2 FQNEAQ, per germline (reference sequence). The CDR3 covers 18 residues. V shed 4 bases and J shed 11 bases, with 30 bases lying between them.

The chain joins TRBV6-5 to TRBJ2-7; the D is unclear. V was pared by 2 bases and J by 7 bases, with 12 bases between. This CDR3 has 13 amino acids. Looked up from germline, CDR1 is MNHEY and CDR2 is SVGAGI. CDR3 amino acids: CASSYAKNMEQYF. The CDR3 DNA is TGTGCCAGCAGTTACGCGAAGAACATGGAGCAGTACTTC.

Here the CDR3 DNA reads TGTGCCAGCAGCTTAGGGACAGGGTCGAGTGAGCAGTTCTTC. It translates to CASSLGTGSSEQFF. The chain carries TRBV7-3 and TRBJ2-1, with TRBD1 identical over 9 bases. V shed 2 bases, J shed 9 bases, and the junction held 5 bases outside the gene matches. The CDR3 extends over 14 amino acids. In germline, CDR1 is SGHTA, CDR2 FQGTGA.

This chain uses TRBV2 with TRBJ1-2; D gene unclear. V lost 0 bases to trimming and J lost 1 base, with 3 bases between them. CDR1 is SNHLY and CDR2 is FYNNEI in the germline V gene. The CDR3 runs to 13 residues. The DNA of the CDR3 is TGTGCCAGCAGTGAAGCCTTTAACTATGGCTACACCTTC. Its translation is CASSEAFNYGYTF.

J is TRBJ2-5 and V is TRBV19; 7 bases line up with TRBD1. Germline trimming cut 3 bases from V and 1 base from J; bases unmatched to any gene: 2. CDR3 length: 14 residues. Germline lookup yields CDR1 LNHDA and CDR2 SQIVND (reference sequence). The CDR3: CASSMTGIQETQYF. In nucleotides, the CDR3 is TGTGCCAGTAGTATGACAGGGATCCAAGAGACCCAGTACTTC.

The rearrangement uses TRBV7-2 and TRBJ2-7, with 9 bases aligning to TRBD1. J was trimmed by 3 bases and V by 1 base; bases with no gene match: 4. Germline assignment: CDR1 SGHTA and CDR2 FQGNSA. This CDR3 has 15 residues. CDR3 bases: TGTGCCAGCAGCTTAGTGGGACAGGGAGTCTACGAGCAGTACTTC. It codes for CASSLVGQGVYEQYF.

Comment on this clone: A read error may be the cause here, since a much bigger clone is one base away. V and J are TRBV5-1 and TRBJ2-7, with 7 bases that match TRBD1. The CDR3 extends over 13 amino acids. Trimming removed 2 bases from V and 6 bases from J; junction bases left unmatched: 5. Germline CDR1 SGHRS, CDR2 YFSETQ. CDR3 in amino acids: CASSFDRVFEQYF. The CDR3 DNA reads TGCGCCAGCAGCTTCGACAGGGTCTTCGAGCAGTACTTC.